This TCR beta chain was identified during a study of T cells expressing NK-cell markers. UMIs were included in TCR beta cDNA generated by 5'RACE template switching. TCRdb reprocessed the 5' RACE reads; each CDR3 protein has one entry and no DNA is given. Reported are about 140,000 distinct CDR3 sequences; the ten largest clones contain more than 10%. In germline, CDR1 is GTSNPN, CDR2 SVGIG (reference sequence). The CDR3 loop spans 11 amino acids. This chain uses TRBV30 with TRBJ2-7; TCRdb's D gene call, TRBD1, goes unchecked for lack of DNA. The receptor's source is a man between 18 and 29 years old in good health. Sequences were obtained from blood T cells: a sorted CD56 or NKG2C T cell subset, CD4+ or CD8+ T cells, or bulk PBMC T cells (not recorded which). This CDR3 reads CAWSDLTGRYF. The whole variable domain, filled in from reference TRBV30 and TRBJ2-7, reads SQTIHQWPATLVQPVGSPLSLECTVEGTSNPNLYWYRQAAGRGLQLLFYSVGIGQISSEVPQNLSASRPQDRQFILSSKKLLLSDSGFYLCAWSDLTGRYFGPGTRLTVT.